Listed below are T cell receptor beta chains from one sample, sequenced in a study of CD8+ T cells in alopecia areata. Method: immunoSEQ multiplex PCR; TCRdb's copy keeps in-frame clones and lacks some. Of over 80,000 clones listed, about 40% are singletons. This sample comprised CD8+ T cells sorted from blood, obtained at week 24, from a patient treated with tofacitinib. Receptor source: a human donor with alopecia areata. The CDR3 runs from the conserved cysteine through the conserved F or W. The D gene is left open where the match is weak. Clone size, where shown, is once, few, many, or a class for clones that have expanded.

>TRBJ1-2|TRBD1|-|TRBV11-2
TGTGCCAGCAGCTTCGGGACAGCGCTCACTTCCTTCTATGGCTACACCTTC
CASSFGTALTSFYGYTF
>TRBJ2-2|-|few|TRBV2
TGTGCCAGCATTCAGGCCAACACCGGGGAGCTGTTTTTT
CASIQANTGELFF
>TRBJ2-3|TRBD2|once|TRBV30
TGTGCCTGGGGTGTAATAAGCGGGAGGGCCGCAGATACGCAGTATTTT
CAWGVISGRAADTQYF
>TRBJ1-2|TRBD1|few|TRBV6-5
TGTGCCAGCAGTTACACCCGGACAGGGGGCTATGGCTACACCTTC
CASSYTRTGGYGYTF
>TRBJ2-1|-|-|TRBV25-1
TGTGCCAGTAGTATACAGGGTTCCGCTTACAATGAGCAGTTCTTC
CASSIQGSAYNEQFF
>TRBJ2-7|-|-|TRBV7-6
TGTGCCAGCAGCGCCCGGGACACATACTACGAGCAGTACTTC
CASSARDTYYEQYF
>TRBJ1-6|TRBD1|-|TRBV27
TGTGCCAGCAGGCCGGGACAGGGATATTCACCCCTCCACTTT
CASRPGQGYSPLHF
>TRBJ2-1|-|-|TRBV7-8
TGTGCCAGCAGCCTACAGGGAATCTATGAGCAGTTCTTC
CASSLQGIYEQFF
>TRBJ2-2|TRBD1|few|TRBV7-9
TGTGCCAGCAGTGACAGGGCGAACACCGGGGAGCTGTTTTTT
CASSDRANTGELFF
>TRBJ1-5|-|few|TRBV6-1
TGTGCCAGCAGGGATAGCAATCAGCCCCAGCATTTT
CASRDSNQPQHF
>TRBJ1-1|-|-|TRBV27
TGTGCCAGCAGTTTAAAAGGAACGAACACTGAAGCTTTCTTT
CASSLKGTNTEAFF
>TRBJ1-2|-|-|TRBV25-1
TGTGCCAGCAGCCCTATAGCTAACTATGGCTACACCTTC
CASSPIANYGYTF
>TRBJ1-5|TRBD1|few|TRBV27
TGTGCCAGCAGTTTAAGACAGGGAAGCAATCAGCCCCAGCATTTT
CASSLRQGSNQPQHF
>TRBJ2-1|-|few|TRBV4-1
TGCGCCAGCAGCGCAGGGGATTACAATGAGCAGTTCTTC
CASSAGDYNEQFF
>TRBJ1-1|-|-|TRBV27
TGTGCCAGCAGTTTAAAGCGGGGGTTCATGAACACTGAAGCTTTCTTT
CASSLKRGFMNTEAFF
>TRBJ1-2|-|-|TRBV29-1
TGCAGCGTTGAAGTAGGGGAGATCTATGGCTACACCTTC
CSVEVGEIYGYTF
>TRBJ2-7|-|-|TRBV7-9
TGTGCCAGCAGCCAAATTTTACAAGGCCACGAGCAGTACTTC
CASSQILQGHEQYF
>TRBJ1-1|-|-|TRBV29-1
TGCAGCGTCCTCCCTGGGGACGGCACTGAAGCTTTCTTT
CSVLPGDGTEAFF
>TRBJ2-2|-|-|TRBV4-1
TGCGCCAGCAGCCAAGAAGGGCCTCCGGGGAACACCGGGGAGCTGTTTTTT
CASSQEGPPGNTGELFF
>TRBJ2-7|-|-|TRBV11-2
TGTGCCAGCAGCCACCGCGGGGCGGTTGGGAACGAGCAGTACTTC
CASSHRGAVGNEQYF
>TRBJ2-7|-|-|TRBV25-1
TGTGCCAGCAGTGAATCGAACGAGCAGTACTTC
CASSESNEQYF
>TRBJ2-3|TRBD2|many|TRBV11-2
TGTGCCAGCAGCTCACTAGACGGGACTAGCGGTGCTCACACAGATACGCAGTATTTT
CASSSLDGTSGAHTDTQYF
>TRBJ2-7|TRBD2|few|TRBV14
TGTGCCAGCAGCCACGGACTAGGAGCTATCTACGAGCAGTACTTC
CASSHGLGAIYEQYF
>TRBJ2-1|TRBD2|few|TRBV6-1
TGTGCCAGCAGTGAGTGGGGTGGGAGAGCGGGGGAGTCCTACAATGAGCAGTTCTTC
CASSEWGGRAGESYNEQFF
>TRBJ2-1|-|-|TRBV4-2
TGTGCCAGCAGCCAAGATCTATATGGGGATAGGGCTTACAATGAGCAGTTCTTC
CASSQDLYGDRAYNEQFF
>TRBJ2-5|-|few|TRBV14
TGTGCCAGCAGCCTCCCTCACGGGTTGGAAAAGACCCAGTACTTC
CASSLPHGLEKTQYF
>TRBJ1-4|TRBD1|few|TRBV6-5
TGTGCCAGCAGTCCCTGGACAGGGAGAGATGAAAAACTGTTTTTT
CASSPWTGRDEKLFF
>TRBJ2-1|-|-|TRBV7-8
TGTGCCAGCAGCTTAGCTGGGGGTCGTGGTGAGCAGTTCTTC
CASSLAGGRGEQFF
>TRBJ2-2|TRBD2|-|TRBV27
TGTGCCTGTATGACTAGCGGGGTAAACACCGGGGAGCTGTTTTTT
CACMTSGVNTGELFF
>TRBJ2-1|TRBD1|few|TRBV7-9
TGTGCCAGCAGCTTAGCTTTTCGGGACAGGGTTCACAATGAGCAGTTCTTC
CASSLAFRDRVHNEQFF
>TRBJ2-2|-|-|TRBV19
TGTGCCAGTAGTATAGACCCCGTTATCGGGGAGCTGTTTTTT
CASSIDPVIGELFF
>TRBJ1-1|-|-|TRBV30
TGTGCCTGGACCCGTGGGATTATGAACACTGAAGCTTTCTTT
CAWTRGIMNTEAFF
>TRBJ2-5|-|few|TRBV10-3
TGTGCCATCAGTGAGCCCGACATAGGGGGAGTGGAGACCCAGTACTTC
CAISEPDIGGVETQYF
>TRBJ2-7|-|few|TRBV6-6
TGTGCCAGTCGAAAAGGGTACGAGCAGTACTTC
CASRKGYEQYF
>TRBJ1-1|-|-|TRBV27
TGTGCCAGCAGTTTCCGGACGGAATCGGCCACTGAAGCTTTCTTT
CASSFRTESATEAFF
>TRBJ2-7|TRBD2|-|TRBV2
TGTGCCAGCAGTGTAAGGCTAGCGGGAGGAAGTTTCGACGAGCAGTACTTC
CASSVRLAGGSFDEQYF
>TRBJ2-5|TRBD1|-|TRBV5-1
TGCGCCAGCGGCCTACCCAGGGACAGCGAAGAGACCCAGTACTTC
CASGLPRDSEETQYF
>TRBJ2-7|-|few|TRBV7-9
TGTGCCAGCAGCTCGGGGGCCTACGAGCAGTACTTC
CASSSGAYEQYF
>TRBJ1-2|TRBD1|-|TRBV5-6
TGTGCCAGCAGCCCTCGGACAGGGGTGGGGTACTATGGCTACACCTTC
CASSPRTGVGYYGYTF
>TRBJ2-1|-|-|TRBV7-9
TGTGCCAGCAGCTTGAAAAGCCACAATGAGCAGTTCTTC
CASSLKSHNEQFF
>TRBJ2-1|TRBD2|-|TRBV6-1
TGTGCCAGCAGTGATTTGAGCGGGAGCTCCTACAATGAGCAGTTCTTC
CASSDLSGSSYNEQFF
>TRBJ2-7|TRBD2|-|TRBV7-9
TGTGCCAGCAGCTCCCTAGCGGGAGGGCCGAGAGAGCAGTACTTC
CASSSLAGGPREQYF
>TRBJ2-7|TRBD2|many|TRBV5-1
TGCGCCAGCAGCTTGGTGGTAGCGGGAGGTTCCTACGAGCAGTACTTC
CASSLVVAGGSYEQYF
>TRBJ1-1|-|few|TRBV25-1
TGTGCCAGCAGTGAGGGGTGGAACACTGAAGCTTTCTTT
CASSEGWNTEAFF
>TRBJ1-2|-|-|TRBV7-8
TGTGCCAGCAGCTTAGAAGGGAGGAGGGTAGCTAACTATGGCTACACCTTC
CASSLEGRRVANYGYTF
>TRBJ1-1|-|once|TRBV2
TGTGCCAGCAGTGGCCCCCGGGGCCACACTGAAGCTTTCTTT
CASSGPRGHTEAFF
>TRBJ2-7|TRBD2|-|TRBV7-9
TGTGCCAGCAGACCGACTAGCGGGACGGTTTACGAGCAGTACTTC
CASRPTSGTVYEQYF
>TRBJ2-1|-|-|TRBV5-1
TGCGCCAGCAGCACCTTAGGTGATGAGCAGTTCTTC
CASSTLGDEQFF
>TRBJ2-1|-|-|TRBV7-9
TGTGCCAGCAGCTCGGGGGTATTTTCCTACAATAAGCAGTTCTTC
CASSSGVFSYNKQFF
>TRBJ1-1|-|-|TRBV30
TGTGCCTGGAGTGTTGTGGCAGGTGAAGCTTTCTTT
CAWSVVAGEAFF
>TRBJ2-7|-|few|TRBV5-6
TGTGCCAGCAGCCCCCCGGCAGGGCGAAGCTCCTACGAGCAGTACTTC
CASSPPAGRSSYEQYF
>TRBJ2-7|-|-|TRBV15
TGTGCCACCAGCAGAGGTCCTGGCGCCGACGAGCAGTACTTC
CATSRGPGADEQYF
>TRBJ1-5|-|few|TRBV23-1
TGCGCCAGCCTCTCTCAGCCCCAGCATTTT
CASLSQPQHF
>TRBJ1-5|-|few|TRBV7-2
TGTGCCAGCAGCTTAGCGCGGCGAGACTATAGCAATCAGCCCCAGCATTTT
CASSLARRDYSNQPQHF
>TRBJ2-7|-|few|TRBV4-1
TGCGCCAGCAGCCAAGATCTACCGGATAATTCCTACGAGCAGTACTTC
CASSQDLPDNSYEQYF
>TRBJ2-7|-|-|TRBV29-1
TGCAGCGTTCAGGGCCCGGGCTCCTACGAGCAGTACTTC
CSVQGPGSYEQYF
>TRBJ2-1|TRBD2|few|TRBV7-9
TGTGCCAGCAGCTTTCCCGGGACTAGCGGTCCGGATGAGCAGTTCTTC
CASSFPGTSGPDEQFF